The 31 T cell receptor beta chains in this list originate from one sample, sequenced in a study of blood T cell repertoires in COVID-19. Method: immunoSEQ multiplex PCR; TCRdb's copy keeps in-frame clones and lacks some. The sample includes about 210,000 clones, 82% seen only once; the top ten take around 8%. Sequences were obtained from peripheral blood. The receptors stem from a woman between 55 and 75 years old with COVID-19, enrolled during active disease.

The CDR3 sequence: CASSYTTGDTEAFF. CDR3 DNA: TGTGCCAGCAGTTACACGACAGGGGACACTGAAGCTTTCTTT. V gene TRBV6-5 combines with J gene TRBJ1-1, with 8 nucleotides matching TRBD1. The CDR3 has 14 residues. V gave up 2 bases and J gave up 3 bases; unmatched junction bases: 2. Germline CDR1 reads MNHEY; CDR2 reads SVGAGI.

The DNA of the CDR3 is TGTGCCACGAGGCTAATGAACACCGGGGAGCTGTTTTTT. Translation gives CATRLMNTGELFF. This chain links TRBV19 with TRBJ2-2; D is unclear. From germline, CDR1 is LNHDA and CDR2 SQIVND (reference sequence). V was pared by 10 bases and J by 1 base, with 10 bases between. There are 13 residues in the CDR3.

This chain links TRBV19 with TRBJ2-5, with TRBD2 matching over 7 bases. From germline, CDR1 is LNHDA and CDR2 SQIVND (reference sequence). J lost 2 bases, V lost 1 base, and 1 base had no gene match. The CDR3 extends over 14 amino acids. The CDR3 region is CASSIGGGQETQYF. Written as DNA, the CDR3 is TGTGCCAGTAGTATAGGCGGGGGTCAAGAGACCCAGTACTTC.

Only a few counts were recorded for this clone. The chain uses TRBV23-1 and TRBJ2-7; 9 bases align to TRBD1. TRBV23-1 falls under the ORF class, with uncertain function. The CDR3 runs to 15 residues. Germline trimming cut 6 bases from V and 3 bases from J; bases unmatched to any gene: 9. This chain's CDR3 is CASRLGLGQGYEQYF. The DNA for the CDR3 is TGCGCCAGCAGACTAGGACTGGGACAGGGCTACGAGCAGTACTTC.

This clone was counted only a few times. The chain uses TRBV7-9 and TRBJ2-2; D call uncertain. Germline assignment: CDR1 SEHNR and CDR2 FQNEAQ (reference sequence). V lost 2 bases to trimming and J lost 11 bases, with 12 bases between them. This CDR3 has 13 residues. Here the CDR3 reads CASSLRAEPELFF. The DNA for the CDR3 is TGTGCCAGCAGCTTACGAGCCGAACCCGAGCTGTTTTTT.

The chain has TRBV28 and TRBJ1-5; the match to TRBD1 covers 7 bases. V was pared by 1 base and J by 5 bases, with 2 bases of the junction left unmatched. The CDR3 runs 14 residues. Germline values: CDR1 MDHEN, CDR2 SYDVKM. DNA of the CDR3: TGTGCCAGCAGTTTATACACAGGGGATCAGCCCCAGCATTTT. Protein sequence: CASSLYTGDQPQHF.

CDR3 residues: CASSRRLAGAGETQYF. CDR3 DNA: TGTGCCAGCAGCCGCAGACTAGCGGGGGCGGGGGAGACCCAGTACTTC. This chain joins TRBV14 and TRBJ2-5; 12 nucleotides agree with TRBD2. CDR3 length: 16 residues. V gave up 4 bases and J gave up 5 bases; unmatched junction bases: 8. Germline assignment: CDR1 SGHDN and CDR2 FVKESK.

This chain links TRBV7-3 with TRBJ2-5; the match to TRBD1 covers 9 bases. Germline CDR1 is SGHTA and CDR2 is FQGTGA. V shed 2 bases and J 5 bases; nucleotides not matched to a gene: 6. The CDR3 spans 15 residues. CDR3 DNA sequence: TGTGCCAGCAGCTTAGACGGGACAGGGAGGGAGACCCAGTACTTC. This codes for CASSLDGTGRETQYF.

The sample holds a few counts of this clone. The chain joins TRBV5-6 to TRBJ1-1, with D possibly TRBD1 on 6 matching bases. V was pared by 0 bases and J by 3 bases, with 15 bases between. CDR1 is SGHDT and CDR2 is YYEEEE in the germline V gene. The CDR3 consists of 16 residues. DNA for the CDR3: TGTGCCAGCAGCTTGGTGGAGTGGGGGCGGGACACTGAAGCTTTCTTT. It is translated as CASSLVEWGRDTEAFF. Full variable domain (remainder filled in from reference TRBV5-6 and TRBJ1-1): DAGVTQSPTHLIKTRGQQVTLRCSPKSGHDTVSWYQQALGQGPQFIFQYYEEEERQRGNFPDRFSGHQFPNYSSELNVNALLLGDSALYLCASSLVEWGRDTEAFFGQGTRLTVV.

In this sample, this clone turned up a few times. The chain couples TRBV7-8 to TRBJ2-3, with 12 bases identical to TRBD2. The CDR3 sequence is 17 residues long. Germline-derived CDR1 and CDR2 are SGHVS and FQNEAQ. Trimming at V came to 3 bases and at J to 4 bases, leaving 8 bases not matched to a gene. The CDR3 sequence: CASSFPMTSGSSDTQYF. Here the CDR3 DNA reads TGTGCCAGCAGCTTTCCCATGACTAGCGGGAGTTCAGATACGCAGTATTTT.

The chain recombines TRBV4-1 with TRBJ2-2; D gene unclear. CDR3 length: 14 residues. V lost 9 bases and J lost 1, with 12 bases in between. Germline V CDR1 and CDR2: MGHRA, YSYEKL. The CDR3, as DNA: TGCGCCAGTCATGGTCCGGGGAACACCGGGGAGCTGTTTTTT. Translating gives CASHGPGNTGELFF.

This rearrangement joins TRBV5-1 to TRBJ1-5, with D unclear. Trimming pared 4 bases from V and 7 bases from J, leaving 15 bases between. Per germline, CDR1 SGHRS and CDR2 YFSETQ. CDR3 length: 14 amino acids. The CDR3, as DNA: TGCGCCAGCAGCCCGGGAGCTGAAGGGCAGCCCCAGCATTTT. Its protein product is CASSPGAEGQPQHF.

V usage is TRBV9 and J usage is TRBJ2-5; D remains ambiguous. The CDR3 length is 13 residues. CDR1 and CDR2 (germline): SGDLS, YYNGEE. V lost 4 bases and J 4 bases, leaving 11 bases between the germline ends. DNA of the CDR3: TGTGCCAGCAGCTCAGAAGTCCCAGAGACCCAGTACTTC. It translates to CASSSEVPETQYF.

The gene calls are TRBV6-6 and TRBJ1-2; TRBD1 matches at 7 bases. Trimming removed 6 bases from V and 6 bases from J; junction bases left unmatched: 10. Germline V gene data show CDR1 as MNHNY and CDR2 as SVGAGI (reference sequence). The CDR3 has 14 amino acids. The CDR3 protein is CASRPRTGSHGYTF. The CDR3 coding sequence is TGTGCCAGCAGACCTAGGACAGGTTCGCATGGCTACACCTTC.

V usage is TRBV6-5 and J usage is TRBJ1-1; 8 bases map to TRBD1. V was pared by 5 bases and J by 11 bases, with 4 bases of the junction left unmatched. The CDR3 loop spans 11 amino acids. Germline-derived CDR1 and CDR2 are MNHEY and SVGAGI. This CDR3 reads CASSTGGRAFF. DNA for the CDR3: TGTGCCAGCAGTACAGGGGGTCGGGCTTTCTTT.

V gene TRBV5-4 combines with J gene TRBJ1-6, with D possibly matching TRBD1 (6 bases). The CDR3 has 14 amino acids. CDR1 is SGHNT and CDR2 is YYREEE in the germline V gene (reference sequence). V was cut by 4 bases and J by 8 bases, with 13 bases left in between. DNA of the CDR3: TGTGCCAGCAGCCTTCGGACAGATCATTCACCCCTCCACTTT. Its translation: CASSLRTDHSPLHF.

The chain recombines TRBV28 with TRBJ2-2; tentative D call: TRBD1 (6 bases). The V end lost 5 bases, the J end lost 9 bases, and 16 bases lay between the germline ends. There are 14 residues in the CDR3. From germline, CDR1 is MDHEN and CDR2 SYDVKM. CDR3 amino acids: CASSPSLGGRELFF. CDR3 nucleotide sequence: TGTGCCAGCAGTCCCTCGTTAGGGGGAAGGGAGCTGTTTTTT.

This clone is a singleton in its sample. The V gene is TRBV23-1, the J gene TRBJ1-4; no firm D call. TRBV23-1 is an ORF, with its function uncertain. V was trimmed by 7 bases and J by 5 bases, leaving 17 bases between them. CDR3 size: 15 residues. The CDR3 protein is CASNEHRLMNEKLFF. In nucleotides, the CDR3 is TGCGCCAGCAACGAGCACCGACTGATGAATGAAAAACTGTTTTTT.

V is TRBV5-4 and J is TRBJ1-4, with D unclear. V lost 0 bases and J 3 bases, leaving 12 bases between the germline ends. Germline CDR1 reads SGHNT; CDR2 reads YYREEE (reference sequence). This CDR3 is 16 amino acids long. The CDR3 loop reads CASSLAPSGANEKLFF. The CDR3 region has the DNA TGTGCCAGCAGCTTGGCCCCTAGCGGGGCTAATGAAAAACTGTTTTTT.

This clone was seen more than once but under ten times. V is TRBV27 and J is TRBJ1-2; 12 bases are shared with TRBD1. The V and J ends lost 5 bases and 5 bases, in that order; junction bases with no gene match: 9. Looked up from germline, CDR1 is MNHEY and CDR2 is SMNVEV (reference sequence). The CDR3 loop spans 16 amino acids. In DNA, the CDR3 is TGTGCCAGCAGTCTTAGGGACAGGGGGCAGAGGTATGGCTACACCTTC. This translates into CASSLRDRGQRYGYTF.

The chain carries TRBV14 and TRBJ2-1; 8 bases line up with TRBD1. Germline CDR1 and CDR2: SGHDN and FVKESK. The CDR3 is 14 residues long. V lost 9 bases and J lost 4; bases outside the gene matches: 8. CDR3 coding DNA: TGTGCCAGTGACTGGACAGGGAGATACAATGAGCAGTTCTTC. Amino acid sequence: CASDWTGRYNEQFF. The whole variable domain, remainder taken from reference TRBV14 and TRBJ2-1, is EAGVTQFPSHSVIEKGQTVTLRCDPISGHDNLYWYRRVMGKEIKFLLHFVKESKQDESGMPNNRFLAERTGGTYSTLKVQPAELEDSGVYFCASDWTGRYNEQFFGPGTRLTVL.

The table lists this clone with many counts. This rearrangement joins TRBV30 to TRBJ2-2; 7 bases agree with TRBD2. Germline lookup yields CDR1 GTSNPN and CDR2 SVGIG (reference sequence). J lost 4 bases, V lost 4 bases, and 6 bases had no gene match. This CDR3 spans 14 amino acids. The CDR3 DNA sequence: TGTGCCTGGAACCGACTAGCAACCACCGGGGAGCTGTTTTTT. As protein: CAWNRLATTGELFF.

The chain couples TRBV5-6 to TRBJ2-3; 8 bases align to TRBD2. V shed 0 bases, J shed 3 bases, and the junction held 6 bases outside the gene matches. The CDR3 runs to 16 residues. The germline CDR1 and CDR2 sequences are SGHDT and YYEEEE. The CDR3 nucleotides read TGTGCCAGCAGCTTGGACCTAGCGGGTCGGACAGATACGCAGTATTTT. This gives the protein CASSLDLAGRTDTQYF.

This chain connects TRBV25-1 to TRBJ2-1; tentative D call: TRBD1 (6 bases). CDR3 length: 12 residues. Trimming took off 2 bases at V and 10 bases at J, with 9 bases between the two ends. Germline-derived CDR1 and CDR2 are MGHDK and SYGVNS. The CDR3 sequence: CASSERDTEQFF. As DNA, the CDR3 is TGTGCCAGCAGTGAAAGGGACACCGAGCAGTTCTTC.

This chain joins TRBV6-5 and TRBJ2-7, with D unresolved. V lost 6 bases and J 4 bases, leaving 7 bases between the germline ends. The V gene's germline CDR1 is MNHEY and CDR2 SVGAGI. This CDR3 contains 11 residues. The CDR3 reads CASSTKYEQYF. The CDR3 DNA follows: TGTGCCAGCAGCACAAAATACGAGCAGTACTTC.

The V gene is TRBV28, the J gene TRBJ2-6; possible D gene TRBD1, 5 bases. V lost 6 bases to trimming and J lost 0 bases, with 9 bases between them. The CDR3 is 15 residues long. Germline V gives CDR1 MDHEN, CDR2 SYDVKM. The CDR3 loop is CASRSGFSGANVLTF. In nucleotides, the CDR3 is TGTGCCAGCAGGTCAGGGTTCTCTGGGGCCAACGTCCTGACTTTC.

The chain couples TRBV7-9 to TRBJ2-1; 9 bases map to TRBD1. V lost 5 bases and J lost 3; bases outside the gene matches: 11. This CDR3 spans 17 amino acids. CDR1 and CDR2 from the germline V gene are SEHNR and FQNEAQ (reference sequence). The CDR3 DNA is TGTGCCAGCAGCCTCCGAATGGGACAGGGCCGCTACAATGAGCAGTTCTTC. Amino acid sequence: CASSLRMGQGRYNEQFF.

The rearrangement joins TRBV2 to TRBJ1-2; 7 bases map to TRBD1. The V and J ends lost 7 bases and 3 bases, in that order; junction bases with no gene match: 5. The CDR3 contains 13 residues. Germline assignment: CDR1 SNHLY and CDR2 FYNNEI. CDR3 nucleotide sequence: TGTGCCAGCATTACAGGGGTCTACTATGGCTACACCTTC. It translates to CASITGVYYGYTF.

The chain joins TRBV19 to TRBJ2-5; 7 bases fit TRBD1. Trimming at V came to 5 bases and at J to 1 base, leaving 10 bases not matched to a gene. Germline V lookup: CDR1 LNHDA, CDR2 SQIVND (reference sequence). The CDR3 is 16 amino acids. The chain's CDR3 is CASSQTATGVQETQYF. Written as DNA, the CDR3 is TGTGCCAGTAGTCAAACCGCAACAGGGGTCCAAGAGACCCAGTACTTC.

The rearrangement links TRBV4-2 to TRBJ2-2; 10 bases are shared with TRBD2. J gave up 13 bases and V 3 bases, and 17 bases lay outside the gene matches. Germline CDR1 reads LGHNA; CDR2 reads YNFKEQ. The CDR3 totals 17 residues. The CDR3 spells CASSQDTSGETPQRLFF. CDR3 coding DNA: TGTGCCAGCAGCCAGGATACTAGCGGGGAAACCCCCCAGCGGCTGTTTTTT.

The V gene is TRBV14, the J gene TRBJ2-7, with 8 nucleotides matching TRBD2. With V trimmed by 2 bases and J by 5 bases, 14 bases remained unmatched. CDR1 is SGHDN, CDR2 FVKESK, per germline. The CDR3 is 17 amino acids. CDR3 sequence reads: CASSQPRTAGVSDEQYF. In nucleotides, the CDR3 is TGTGCCAGCAGCCAACCCCGAACAGCGGGAGTTTCTGACGAGCAGTACTTC.